The 24 T cell receptor beta chains presented below share a single source sample, sequenced in a study of vaccination effects on CD4 cells after COVID-19 (dated by TCRdb to between 2021 and 2023). In the ViraFEST assay, PBMC were stimulated with viral peptide pools, and antigen-specific CD4+ T cell clonotypes were then identified by expansion using TCR sequencing. After approximately eleven days of culture, CD4+ T cells were isolated with the EasySep CD4+ T cell isolation kit. Each participant got two doses of an mRNA SARS-CoV-2 vaccine, either BNT162b2 or mRNA-1273. Their antigens remain unidentified. Libraries were built with the immunoSEQ multiplex PCR assay. The source is immuneACCESS, and TCRdb retained only in-frame sequences with V and J called. Part of the clones is not carried over; for the studies checked, unresolved V genes explain less than half of this, and the remainder is unexplained. Within this sample are over 80,000 clones, with 77% of them counted one time only. The top ten constitute more than 0.95% of the sample.

The sequences come from CD4+ T cells from PBMCs cultured with HCoV-OC43 spike peptides, collected after COVID-19 vaccination. The cell subset or site label for this specimen denotes: HCoV-OC43 spike overlapping peptide pool stimulation. These receptors were taken from a human donor who received a COVID-19 vaccine.

CDR3 sequence reads: CASSILGALAKNIQYF. CDR3 nucleotide sequence: TGTGCCAGTAGTATTCTCGGGGCACTAGCCAAAAACATTCAGTACTTC. This chain links TRBV19 with TRBJ2-4; either TRBD1 or TRBD2 may fit D (5 bases each). V gave up 3 bases and J gave up 0 bases, with 12 bases separating them. The germline V gene encodes CDR1 LNHDA and CDR2 SQIVND (reference sequence). This CDR3 is 16 amino acids long.

A few counts support this clone. V is TRBV6-4 and J is TRBJ2-3; D is perhaps TRBD1 or TRBD2 (5 bases each). V was clipped by 3 bases and J by 5 bases, with 9 bases between them. CDR3 size: 13 residues. CDR1 and CDR2 (germline): MRHNA, SNTAGT. CDR3 region: CASSEGRGDTQYF. Written as DNA, the CDR3 is TGTGCCAGCAGTGAGGGACGAGGAGATACGCAGTATTTT.

CDR3 coding DNA: TGTGCCAGCAATCAGGGGACAGGGTCAAAGCAGTACGTC. Amino acids: CASNQGTGSKQYV. The rearrangement joins TRBV6-5 to TRBJ2-7; 9 bases align to TRBD1. The CDR3 sequence is 13 residues long. Germline trimming cut 7 bases from V and 8 bases from J; bases unmatched to any gene: 9. CDR1 and CDR2 (germline): MNHEY, SVGAGI.

This chain links TRBV10-3 with TRBJ1-2; D remains unclear. Per the germline V gene, CDR1 is ENHRY and CDR2 is SYGVKD. This CDR3 region has 16 residues. Trimming stripped 0 bases from V and 1 base from J, with 12 bases between. CDR3: CAISESLGNYNYGYTF. The CDR3 coding sequence is TGTGCCATCAGTGAGTCCTTAGGCAACTATAACTATGGCTACACCTTC.

The V call is TRBV5-6, the J call TRBJ2-3; D ambiguous. CDR1 is SGHDT, CDR2 YYEEEE, per germline. The V and J ends lost 1 base and 2 bases respectively, with 11 bases between them. This CDR3 is 15 amino acids long. The CDR3 loop is CASSLFRLTTDTQYF. For the CDR3, the DNA is TGTGCCAGCAGCTTGTTTCGCCTAACCACAGATACGCAGTATTTT.

This clone was seen only a few times. Its ends do not fully match the called genes, so a read error is possible. The chain uses TRBV10-1 and TRBJ2-3, with 13 nucleotides matching TRBD2. The CDR3 consists of 11 residues. Germline loops: CDR1 WNHNN, CDR2 SYGVQD (reference sequence). DNA for the CDR3: TGCGCCAGCGGGACTAGCGGGGTGCTTATTTTT. Translated: CASGTSGVLIF.

This chain connects TRBV7-2 to TRBJ1-6; possibly TRBD1 for D (5 bases). This CDR3 has 15 amino acids. Trimming cost V 2 bases and J 9 bases, with 14 bases left between them. Germline loops: CDR1 SGHTA, CDR2 FQGNSA. The chain's CDR3 is CASSLQGSNTSPLHF. The DNA for the CDR3 is TGTGCCAGCAGCTTACAGGGATCTAATACTTCACCCCTCCACTTT.

This chain's CDR3 is CASSPRQGAVTGELFF. DNA for the CDR3: TGTGCCAGCTCACCCCGACAGGGGGCCGTCACCGGGGAGCTGTTTTTT. V is TRBV18 and J is TRBJ2-2; 10 bases match TRBD1. V shed 3 bases and J 4 bases; nucleotides not matched to a gene: 5. The CDR3 is made up of 16 amino acids. Germline values: CDR1 KGHSH, CDR2 LQKENI.

This rearrangement joins TRBV6-6 to TRBJ2-2, with a possible D match to TRBD1 (7 bases). The CDR3 contains 15 residues. The V gene lost 11 bases and the J gene lost 4 bases, with 20 bases spanning the gap. The germline CDR1 and CDR2 sequences are MNHNY and SVGAGI (reference sequence). CDR3 residues: CACKGSGGGTGELFF. DNA of the CDR3: TGTGCCTGCAAGGGGTCAGGGGGAGGCACCGGGGAGCTGTTTTTT.

Only one count was recorded for this clone. V is TRBV25-1 and J is TRBJ1-1; D unclear. The CDR3 extends over 15 amino acids. Germline V gene sequence: CDR1 MGHDK, CDR2 SYGVNS. V shed 1 base and J shed 2 bases, with 11 bases lying between them. The CDR3 is CASSEWGNDNTEAFF. The CDR3 DNA sequence: TGTGCCAGCAGTGAATGGGGTAATGATAACACTGAAGCTTTCTTT.

This clone came up a few times. The J gene is TRBJ1-6, the V gene TRBV7-3, with D unresolved. The germline V and J ends were trimmed by 5 bases and 12 bases, with 14 bases remaining between them. CDR1 and CDR2 from the germline V gene are SGHTA and FQGTGA. The CDR3 covers 13 residues. CDR3 sequence reads: CASSPGGTRPLHF. The DNA for the CDR3 is TGTGCCAGCAGCCCCGGAGGAACTCGACCCCTCCACTTT.

This clone was recorded once. This rearrangement joins TRBV7-3 to TRBJ1-3, with 12 bases matching TRBD1. The CDR3 is 18 amino acids. Germline V lookup: CDR1 SGHTA, CDR2 FQGTGA. The J segment lost 1 base and the V segment lost 0 bases, leaving 4 bases of the junction unmatched. CDR3 bases: TGTGCCAGCAGCTTAACGGGACAGGGGGCGCGTTCTGGAAACACCATATATTTT. Its translation is CASSLTGQGARSGNTIYF.

V and J are TRBV3-1 (or the pseudogene TRBV3-2) and TRBJ1-1, with D unresolved. The germline V gene has CDR1 LGHDT and CDR2 YNNKEL (reference sequence). The CDR3 has 13 residues. Trimming removed 5 bases from V and 4 bases from J, with 11 bases in between. As DNA, the CDR3 is TGTGCCAGCAGCAACTTAGCGGGCACTGAAGCTTTCTTT. Amino acids: CASSNLAGTEAFF.

In nucleotides, the CDR3 is TGTGCCAGCAGTCTTAGACAGGGAAACACCATATATTTT. This sequence encodes CASSLRQGNTIYF. The chain links TRBV27 to TRBJ1-3; perhaps TRBD1 as D (5 bases). CDR1 is MNHEY, CDR2 SMNVEV, per germline (reference sequence). The CDR3 loop spans 13 amino acids. V was trimmed by 5 bases and J by 4 bases, leaving 9 bases between them.

As regards this clone: At one end, the junction sequence differs from germline, possibly due to a read error. The chain links TRBV30 to TRBJ2-2; D gene uncertain. Germline V gives CDR1 GTSNPN, CDR2 SVGIG (reference sequence). This CDR3 has 11 residues. CDR3 sequence reads: CAWSHTGELFF. The DNA for the CDR3 is TGTGCCTGGAGTCACACGGGGGAGCTGTTTTTT.

This clone was observed a few times. This sequence joins TRBV19 and TRBJ2-3, with a weak D call TRBD2 (6 bases). V gave up 6 bases and J gave up 9 bases, with 16 bases separating them. The germline V gene has CDR1 LNHDA and CDR2 SQIVND (reference sequence). The CDR3 contains 13 residues. CDR3 nucleotide sequence: TGTGCCAGTAGCCGGGACTCACAAGGCACGCAGTATTTT. Translated: CASSRDSQGTQYF. The whole variable domain, filled in from reference TRBV19 and TRBJ2-3, reads DGGITQSPKYLFRKEGQNVTLSCEQNLNHDAMYWYRQDPGQGLRLIYYSQIVNDFQKGDIAEGYSVSREKKESFPLTVTSAQKNPTAFYLCASSRDSQGTQYFGPGTRLTVL.

The chain links TRBV19 to TRBJ1-5; 9 bases match TRBD1. The ends lost 7 bases at V and 4 bases at J; junction bases unmatched: 5. The germline gives CDR1 LNHDA, CDR2 SQIVND (reference sequence). This CDR3 spans 14 amino acids. CDR3 in amino acids: CASTNRGPNQPQHF. The CDR3 region has the DNA TGTGCCAGTACAAACAGGGGGCCGAATCAGCCCCAGCATTTT.

This sequence joins TRBV5-5 and TRBJ1-2, with D maybe TRBD1 (5 bases). V shed 0 bases and J shed 0 bases, with 12 bases lying between them. Germline CDR1 is SGHKS and CDR2 is YYEKEE (reference sequence). CDR3 length equals 16 residues. This CDR3 is CASSLGEGSANYGYTF. The CDR3 DNA reads TGTGCCAGCAGCTTGGGAGAGGGGTCGGCTAACTATGGCTACACCTTC.

J is TRBJ2-3 and V is TRBV3-1 (or the pseudogene TRBV3-2), with a weak D call TRBD2 (7 bases). The germline gives CDR1 LGHDT, CDR2 YNNKEL (reference sequence). The CDR3 is 16 residues long. The V gene lost 4 bases and the J gene lost 2 bases, with 16 bases spanning the gap. This CDR3 is CASSPPGGGPTDTQYF. The CDR3 bases are TGTGCCAGCAGCCCCCCCGGCGGGGGCCCCACAGATACGCAGTATTTT.

The chain employs TRBV5-5 and TRBJ2-5; 7 bases are shared with TRBD1. V gave up 3 bases and J gave up 4 bases; unmatched junction bases: 9. The CDR3 is 15 residues long. CDR1 and CDR2 (germline): SGHKS, YYEKEE (reference sequence). The CDR3 spells CASSSQPTGRETQYF. The CDR3 coding sequence is TGTGCCAGCAGCTCACAACCGACAGGGAGAGAGACCCAGTACTTC.

This chain uses TRBV3-1 (or the pseudogene TRBV3-2) with TRBJ1-5; no definite D call. V was clipped by 1 base and J by 7 bases, with 5 bases between them. There are 12 residues in the CDR3. The germline CDR1 and CDR2 sequences are LGHDT and YNNKEL (reference sequence). In nucleotides, the CDR3 is TGTGCCAGCAGCCAAGCTGCCCAGCCCCAGCATTTT. It yields the protein CASSQAAQPQHF.

The genes are TRBV9 and TRBJ2-6; tentative D call: TRBD1 (6 bases). This CDR3 has 17 residues. The V gene's germline CDR1 is SGDLS and CDR2 YYNGEE. V lost 0 bases to trimming and J lost 4 bases, with 14 bases between them. The CDR3 loop is CASSVDQGLAGANVLTF. The CDR3 DNA reads TGTGCCAGCAGCGTAGACCAGGGGCTGGCAGGGGCCAACGTCCTGACTTTC.

The CDR3 loop is CASSVLPAQGGTGELFF. DNA for the CDR3: TGCGCCAGCAGTGTTTTACCAGCTCAGGGTGGGACCGGGGAGCTGTTTTTT. The chain is built from TRBV10-1 and TRBJ2-2; TRBD1 is a possible D gene (5 bases). V lost 4 bases and J lost 5, with 20 bases in between. The CDR3 spans 17 residues. From germline, CDR1 is WNHNN and CDR2 SYGVQD (reference sequence).

The chain has TRBV27 and TRBJ2-5, with 7 bases aligning to TRBD1. This CDR3 is built from 12 residues. The germline V gene encodes CDR1 MNHEY and CDR2 SMNVEV (reference sequence). Trimming at V came to 6 bases and at J to 3 bases, leaving 1 base not matched to a gene. CDR3 region: CASRDRKETQYF. CDR3 bases: TGTGCCAGCAGGGACAGGAAAGAGACCCAGTACTTC.